These T cell receptor beta chains were read from a single sample in a study of blood T cell repertoires in COVID-19. Sequenced by immunoSEQ multiplex PCR; TCRdb stores in-frame clones only, minus some. The table lists around 25,000 clones, almost 90% of them singletons. Specimen: peripheral blood. The receptors stem from a human donor in a cohort sampled during active COVID-19. Each CDR3 is given with its conserved first and last residue. The order of the fields is V gene, J gene, D gene, clone size, CDR3 DNA, CDR3 protein. The D gene is left open where the match is weak. A clone size is listed for some rows: how often the clone was seen (once, few, many), or a class if it is expanded.

TRBV4-1,TRBJ2-1,-,-,TGCGCCAGCAGCCAAGTGCGCGGAGGTCACAATGAGCAGTTCTTC,CASSQVRGGHNEQFF
TRBV19,TRBJ2-2,-,-,TGTGCCAGTAGTGCAAACAGGCAACGACAGGCCGGGGAGCTGTTTTTT,CASSANRQRQAGELFF
TRBV6-6,TRBJ2-3,TRBD1,-,TGTGCCAGCAGTACTCTGACAGGGGCTAGCACAGATACGCAGTATTTT,CASSTLTGASTDTQYF
TRBV29-1,TRBJ2-3,-,-,TGCAGCGCGCTAGGAGATACGCAGTATTTT,CSALGDTQYF
TRBV27,TRBJ2-2,TRBD2,-,TGTGCCAGCAGTCTAGCGGGAGTGGCCGGGGAGCTGTTTTTT,CASSLAGVAGELFF
TRBV18,TRBJ1-2,TRBD1,-,TGTGCCAGCGGACAGGGTATGGGTGGCTACACCTTC,CASGQGMGGYTF
TRBV9,TRBJ2-3,TRBD1,-,TGTGCCAGCAGCTCAGCTACGGGACAGAGCACAGATACGCAGTATTTT,CASSSATGQSTDTQYF
TRBV10-1,TRBJ2-2,TRBD2,-,TGCGCCAGCAGCAAATGGACAGGTCAAGGACTAGCGGGAGCCCCGAACACCGGGGAGCTGTTTTTT,CASSKWTGQGLAGAPNTGELFF
TRBV11-2,TRBJ1-5,-,-,TGTGCCAGCAGTGGGGGCGCGGGCAATCAGCCCCAGCATTTT,CASSGGAGNQPQHF
TRBV6-6,TRBJ1-3,-,-,TGTGCCAGCAGTTCGACAGCCGACACCATATATTTT,CASSSTADTIYF
TRBV19,TRBJ2-7,TRBD2,-,TGTGCCAGTAGTGTCGGAGCGGGAGAGAGGGAAGAGCAGTACTTC,CASSVGAGEREEQYF
TRBV4-2,TRBJ1-6,-,-,TGTGCCAGCAGCCAAGACCAGGGAGGGTCCTATAATTCACCCCTCCACTTT,CASSQDQGGSYNSPLHF
TRBV5-4,TRBJ1-2,TRBD1,-,TGTGCCAGCAGCAGATCGACAGGGGGCGTCCCGTATGGCTACACCTTC,CASSRSTGGVPYGYTF
TRBV5-4,TRBJ2-1,-,-,TGTGCCAGCAGCCCGGGAAGGTTCATGCAGATCTACAATGAGCAGTTCTTC,CASSPGRFMQIYNEQFF
TRBV7-2,TRBJ2-7,TRBD1,few,TGTGCCAGCAGCTTTGGGACAGAATACGAGCAGTACTTC,CASSFGTEYEQYF
TRBV27,TRBJ2-7,TRBD1,-,TGTGCCAGCAGTTCCCGATGGACAGGGCAACCCTACGAGCAGTACTTC,CASSSRWTGQPYEQYF
TRBV5-1,TRBJ2-3,TRBD2,-,TGCGCCAGCAGCTTGACTAGCGGTAGCACAGATACGCAGTATTTT,CASSLTSGSTDTQYF
TRBV12-3/TRBV12-4,TRBJ2-7,TRBD1,-,TGTGCCAGCAGCGACAGGGCCCACGAGCAGTACTTC,CASSDRAHEQYF
TRBV5-1,TRBJ2-2,TRBD1,-,TGCGCCAGCAGCGAGGGGACAGGGGGGGCCGGGGAGCTGTTTTTT,CASSEGTGGAGELFF
TRBV5-6,TRBJ1-1,TRBD1,-,TGTGCCAGCAGCTCGGGACAGGGGGCGCGGGGAACTGAAGCTTTCTTT,CASSSGQGARGTEAFF
TRBV20-1,TRBJ1-6,-,-,TGCAGTGCTAGTTCCGACAGAGATTCACCCCTCCACTTT,CSASSDRDSPLHF
TRBV29-1,TRBJ1-1,-,-,TGCAGCGTTGAAGAAAGCTTAGAAGCTTTCTTT,CSVEESLEAFF
TRBV28,TRBJ2-2,TRBD1,-,TGTGCCAGCTTGTCCGTTGCAGGGGGGAACACCGGGGAGCTGTTTTTT,CASLSVAGGNTGELFF
TRBV3-1/TRBV3-2,TRBJ1-6,-,-,TGTGCCAGCAGCCAAGATTGGCAGGTTAGGTCACCCCTCCACTTT,CASSQDWQVRSPLHF
TRBV7-8,TRBJ2-7,-,-,TGTGCCAGCAGCTCTCTTCCAAGGGGGGGGACCTACGAGCAGTACTTC,CASSSLPRGGTYEQYF
TRBV27,TRBJ2-6,TRBD1,-,TGTGCCAGCAGTGTGACAGGGGCCTATGGGGCCAACGTCCTGACTTTC,CASSVTGAYGANVLTF
TRBV6-5,TRBJ2-1,TRBD1,-,TGTGCCAGCATATGGGACAGGGGTCCCAATGAGCAGTTCTTC,CASIWDRGPNEQFF
TRBV21-1,TRBJ2-1,-,-,TGTGCCAGCAGCAAAGCGCTAGGCAAAAGCTCCTACAATGAGCAGTTCTTC,CASSKALGKSSYNEQFF
TRBV5-1,TRBJ1-4,TRBD1,-,TGCGCCAGCAGCTTGGAACCCACGGGACAGTCGGAAAAACTGTTTTTT,CASSLEPTGQSEKLFF
TRBV29-1,TRBJ1-2,-,-,TGCAGCGTTGGGTCTCGGGGGGGATATGGCTACACCTTC,CSVGSRGGYGYTF
TRBV2,TRBJ2-7,TRBD2,-,TGTGCCAGCAATCTAGCGGGGGTCCGCAACGAGCAGTACTTC,CASNLAGVRNEQYF
TRBV15,TRBJ1-5,-,-,TGTGCCACCAGCAGAGTCTCCTATCAGCCCCAGCATTTT,CATSRVSYQPQHF
TRBV3-1/TRBV3-2,TRBJ1-1,TRBD1,-,TGTGCCAGCAGTCGAGGACAGGGGGCCTTGTCCTTCTTT,CASSRGQGALSFF
TRBV2,TRBJ1-2,-,-,TGTGCCAGCAACCTTGGGGGGAGGACTAACTATGGCTACACCTTC,CASNLGGRTNYGYTF
TRBV28,TRBJ2-1,TRBD2,-,TGTGCCAGCAGCTATCCGTCCGGGACTAGCGGAGTAAAGTACAATGAGCAGTTCTTC,CASSYPSGTSGVKYNEQFF
TRBV18,TRBJ1-5,-,few,TGTGCCAGCTCACCCGCGGCGACTCAGCCCCAGCATTTT,CASSPAATQPQHF
TRBV27,TRBJ2-7,-,-,TGTGCCAGCAGTTCCCGACTATCCTACGAGCAGTACTTC,CASSSRLSYEQYF
TRBV9,TRBJ1-1,-,-,TGTGCCAGCAGCGTAGATACTAGGGCATACACTGAAGCTTTCTTT,CASSVDTRAYTEAFF
TRBV2,TRBJ1-1,TRBD1,few,TGTGCCAGTAAGACAGGGTTTGAAGCTTTCTTT,CASKTGFEAFF
TRBV3-1/TRBV3-2,TRBJ2-5,TRBD1,-,TGTGCCAGCAGCCAACCGTTGGACAGGAGAAAAGAGACCCAGTACTTC,CASSQPLDRRKETQYF
TRBV18,TRBJ2-3,TRBD1,-,TGTGCCAGCTCACCATGGATGTTCCAGGGGGAAGGGACAGATACGCAGTATTTT,CASSPWMFQGEGTDTQYF
TRBV20-1,TRBJ2-1,TRBD2,-,TGCAGTGCTAGTCGGCTAGCGGGGGGGAATGAGCAGTTCTTC,CSASRLAGGNEQFF
TRBV6-5,TRBJ2-7,TRBD2,-,TGTGCCAGCAGACGCACTAGCGCGCGAACCTACGAGCAGTACTTC,CASRRTSARTYEQYF
TRBV7-9,TRBJ2-7,-,-,TGTGCCAGCAGCTTAGAAACGGGATACGAGCAGTACTTC,CASSLETGYEQYF
TRBV7-2,TRBJ2-1,TRBD2,-,TGTGCCAGCAGCTTAGAGGGACCAGCGGGGGGCCACAATGAGCAGTTCTTC,CASSLEGPAGGHNEQFF
TRBV28,TRBJ2-7,-,once,TGTGCCAGCAGCCTCGTCGCCGCGGTGTACGAGCAGTACTTC,CASSLVAAVYEQYF
TRBV7-9,TRBJ2-3,TRBD1,-,TGTGCCAGCAGCTCTCAGGGGGCGATTGCAGATACGCAGTATTTT,CASSSQGAIADTQYF
TRBV19,TRBJ1-3,-,once,TGTGCCAGTATCAAGGGGTACTCTGGAAACACCATATATTTT,CASIKGYSGNTIYF
TRBV28,TRBJ2-7,TRBD1,-,TGTGCCAGCAGTTTACTAGGACAGGCGGGCGAGCAGTACTTC,CASSLLGQAGEQYF
TRBV7-8,TRBJ1-4,-,-,TGTGCCAGCAGCTTAGCGGGGGGAAGTGAAAAACTGTTTTTT,CASSLAGGSEKLFF
TRBV6-6,TRBJ2-2,TRBD1,-,TGTGCCAGCAGTCCCCGGACAGGGGTCCAAATTCTATTCCCCGGGGAGCTGTTTTTT,CASSPRTGVQILFPGELFF
TRBV5-1,TRBJ2-1,TRBD2,-,TGCGCCAGCAGCTTCGAGCGGGGGGGCCGGAGTGAGCAGTTCTTC,CASSFERGGRSEQFF
TRBV12-2,TRBJ2-7,-,-,TGTGCAAGTCGCTTAGCGGCCCTAAGGGTAGCGGGGGTTCTCTCCTACGAGCAGTACTTC,CASRLAALRVAGVLSYEQYF
TRBV19,TRBJ2-1,-,-,TGTGCCAGTAGTATCGGTGGACACTTCGCTGAGCAGTTCTTC,CASSIGGHFAEQFF